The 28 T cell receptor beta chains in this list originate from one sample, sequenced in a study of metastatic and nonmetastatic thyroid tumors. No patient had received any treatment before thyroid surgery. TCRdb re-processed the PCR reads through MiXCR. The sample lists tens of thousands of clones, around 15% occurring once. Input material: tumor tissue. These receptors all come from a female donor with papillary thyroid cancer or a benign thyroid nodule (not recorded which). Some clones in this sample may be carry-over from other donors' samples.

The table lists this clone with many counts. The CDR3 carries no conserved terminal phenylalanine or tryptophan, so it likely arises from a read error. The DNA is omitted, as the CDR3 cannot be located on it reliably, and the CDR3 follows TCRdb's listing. CDR3 sequence: CASSPMEGASGRAQAV. The chain joins TRBV28 to TRBJ2-1; the D call TRBD2 from the table was never checked on the DNA. Germline-derived CDR1 and CDR2 are MDHEN and SYDVKM. With termini counted, the CDR3 has 16 amino acids.

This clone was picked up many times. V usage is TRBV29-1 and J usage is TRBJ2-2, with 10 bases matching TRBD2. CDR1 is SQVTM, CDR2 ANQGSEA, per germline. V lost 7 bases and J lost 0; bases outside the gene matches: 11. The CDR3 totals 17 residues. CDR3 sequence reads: CSARGVAGGSNTGELFF. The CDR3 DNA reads TGCAGCGCCCGGGGGGTAGCGGGGGGATCGAACACCGGGGAGCTGTTTTTT.

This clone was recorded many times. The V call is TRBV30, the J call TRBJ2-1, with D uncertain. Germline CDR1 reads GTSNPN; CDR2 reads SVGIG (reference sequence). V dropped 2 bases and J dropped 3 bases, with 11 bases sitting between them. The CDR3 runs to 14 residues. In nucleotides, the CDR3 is TGTGCCTGGAGTCTAATGGACGGCTACAATGAGCAGTTCTTC. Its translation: CAWSLMDGYNEQFF.

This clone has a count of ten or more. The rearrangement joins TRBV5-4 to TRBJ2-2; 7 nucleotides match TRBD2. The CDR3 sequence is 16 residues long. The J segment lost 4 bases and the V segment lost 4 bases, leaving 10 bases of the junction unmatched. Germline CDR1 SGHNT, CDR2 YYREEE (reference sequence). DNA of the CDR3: TGTGCCAGCAGCCCCACGGGGCTAGCGGCCACCGGGGAGCTGTTTTTT. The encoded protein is CASSPTGLAATGELFF.

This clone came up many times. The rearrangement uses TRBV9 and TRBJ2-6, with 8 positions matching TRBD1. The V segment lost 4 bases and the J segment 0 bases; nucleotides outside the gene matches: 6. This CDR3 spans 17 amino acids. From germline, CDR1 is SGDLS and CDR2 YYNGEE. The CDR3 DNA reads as TGTGCCAGCAGCACGGGACAGGTTATCTCTGGGGCCAACGTCCTGACTTTC. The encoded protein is CASSTGQVISGANVLTF.

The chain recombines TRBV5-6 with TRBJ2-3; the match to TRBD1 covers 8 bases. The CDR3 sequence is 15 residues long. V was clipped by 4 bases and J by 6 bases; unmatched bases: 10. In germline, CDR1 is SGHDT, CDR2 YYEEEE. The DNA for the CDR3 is TGTGCCAGCAGCGGGACAGGTTCCGTGCGGGATACGCAGTATTTT. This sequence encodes CASSGTGSVRDTQYF. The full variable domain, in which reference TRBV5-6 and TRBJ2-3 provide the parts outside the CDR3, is DAGVTQSPTHLIKTRGQQVTLRCSPKSGHDTVSWYQQALGQGPQFIFQYYEEEERQRGNFPDRFSGHQFPNYSSELNVNALLLGDSALYLCASSGTGSVRDTQYFGPGTRLTVL.

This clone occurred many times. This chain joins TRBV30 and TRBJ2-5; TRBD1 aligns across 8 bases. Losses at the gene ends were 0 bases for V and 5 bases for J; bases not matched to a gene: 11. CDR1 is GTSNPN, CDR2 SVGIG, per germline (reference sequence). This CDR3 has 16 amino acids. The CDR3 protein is CAWSVRWTGLRETQYF. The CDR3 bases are TGTGCCTGGAGTGTACGTTGGACAGGGCTGCGGGAGACCCAGTACTTC.

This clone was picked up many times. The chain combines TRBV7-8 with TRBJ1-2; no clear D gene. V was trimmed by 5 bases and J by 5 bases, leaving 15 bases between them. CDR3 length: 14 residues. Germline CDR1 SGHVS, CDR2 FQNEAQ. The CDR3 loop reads CASSPVGMEYGYTF. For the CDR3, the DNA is TGTGCCAGCAGCCCCGTGGGTATGGAGTATGGCTACACCTTC.

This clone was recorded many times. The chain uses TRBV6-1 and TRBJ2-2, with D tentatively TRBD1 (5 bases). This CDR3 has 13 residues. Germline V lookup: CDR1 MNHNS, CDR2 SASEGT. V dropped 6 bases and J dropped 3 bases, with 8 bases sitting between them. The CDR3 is CASRAGYTGELFF. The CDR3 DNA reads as TGTGCCAGCAGGGCAGGGTACACCGGGGAGCTGTTTTTT.

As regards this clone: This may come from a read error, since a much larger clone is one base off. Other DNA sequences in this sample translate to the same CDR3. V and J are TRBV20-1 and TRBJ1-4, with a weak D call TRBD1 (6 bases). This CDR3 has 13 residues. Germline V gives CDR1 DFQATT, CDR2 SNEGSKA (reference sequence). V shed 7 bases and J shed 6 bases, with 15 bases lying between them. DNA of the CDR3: TGCAGTGGAGGGGGACACAACCATGAAAAACTGTTTTTT. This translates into CSGGGHNHEKLFF.

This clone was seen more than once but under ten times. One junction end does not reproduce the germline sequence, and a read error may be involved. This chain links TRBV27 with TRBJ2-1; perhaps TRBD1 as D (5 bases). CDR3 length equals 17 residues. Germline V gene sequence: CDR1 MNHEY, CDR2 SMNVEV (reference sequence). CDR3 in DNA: TGTGCCAGCAGTTTAATCCGGACAAGCCAGGAGAAAATCGCGCAGTTATTC. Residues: CASSLIRTSQEKIAQLF.

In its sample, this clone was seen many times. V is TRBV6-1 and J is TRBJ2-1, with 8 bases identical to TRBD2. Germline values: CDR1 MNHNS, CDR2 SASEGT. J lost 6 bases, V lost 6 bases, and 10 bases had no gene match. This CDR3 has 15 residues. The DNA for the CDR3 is TGTGCCAGCAGCCCCGGAGCGGGAGCGTCCAATGAGCAGTTCTTC. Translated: CASSPGAGASNEQFF.

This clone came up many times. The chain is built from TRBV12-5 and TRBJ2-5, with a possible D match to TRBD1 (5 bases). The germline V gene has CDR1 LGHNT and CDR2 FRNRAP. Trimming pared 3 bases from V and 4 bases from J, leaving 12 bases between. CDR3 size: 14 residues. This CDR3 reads CASGFSPGLETQYF. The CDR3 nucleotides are TGTGCTAGTGGTTTTTCCCCAGGGTTAGAGACCCAGTACTTC.

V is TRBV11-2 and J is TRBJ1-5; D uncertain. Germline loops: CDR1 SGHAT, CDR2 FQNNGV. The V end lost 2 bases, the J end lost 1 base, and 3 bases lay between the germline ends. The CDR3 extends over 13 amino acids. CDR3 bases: TGTGCCAGCAGCTTATTAAGCAATCAGCCCCAGCATTTT. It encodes CASSLLSNQPQHF.

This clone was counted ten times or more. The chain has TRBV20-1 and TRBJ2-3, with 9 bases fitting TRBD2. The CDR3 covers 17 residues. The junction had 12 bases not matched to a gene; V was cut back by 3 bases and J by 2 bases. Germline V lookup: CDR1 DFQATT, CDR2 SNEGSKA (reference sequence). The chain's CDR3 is CSASGLAGTPFTDTQYF. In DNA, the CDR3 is TGCAGTGCTAGTGGGCTAGCGGGGACCCCTTTCACAGATACGCAGTATTTT.

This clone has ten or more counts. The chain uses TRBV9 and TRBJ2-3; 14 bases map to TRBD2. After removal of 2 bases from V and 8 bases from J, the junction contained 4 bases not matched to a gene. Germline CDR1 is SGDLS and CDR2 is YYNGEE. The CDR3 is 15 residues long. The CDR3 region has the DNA TGTGCCAGCAGCGTGGGACTAGCGGGAGAAGGTACGCAGTATTTT. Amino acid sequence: CASSVGLAGEGTQYF.

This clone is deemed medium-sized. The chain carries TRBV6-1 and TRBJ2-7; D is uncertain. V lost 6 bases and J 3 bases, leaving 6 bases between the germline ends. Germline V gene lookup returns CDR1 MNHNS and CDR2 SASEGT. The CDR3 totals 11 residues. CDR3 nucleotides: TGTGCCAGCAGGGTTGACTACGAGCAGTACTTC. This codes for CASRVDYEQYF.

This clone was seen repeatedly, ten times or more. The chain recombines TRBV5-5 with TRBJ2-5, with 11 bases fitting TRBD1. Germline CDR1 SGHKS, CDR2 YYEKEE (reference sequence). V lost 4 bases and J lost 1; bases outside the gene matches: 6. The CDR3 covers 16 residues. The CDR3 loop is CASSGGQGAVQETQYF. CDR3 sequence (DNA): TGTGCCAGCAGCGGAGGACAGGGGGCCGTCCAAGAGACCCAGTACTTC.

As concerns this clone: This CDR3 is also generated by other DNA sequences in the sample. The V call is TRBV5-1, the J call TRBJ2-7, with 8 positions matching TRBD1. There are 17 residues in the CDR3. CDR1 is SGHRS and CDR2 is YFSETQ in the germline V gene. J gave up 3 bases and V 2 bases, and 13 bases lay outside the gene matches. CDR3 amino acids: CASSFSGTGVLGYEQYF. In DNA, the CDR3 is TGCGCCAGCAGCTTTTCTGGGACAGGCGTACTTGGCTACGAGCAGTACTTC.

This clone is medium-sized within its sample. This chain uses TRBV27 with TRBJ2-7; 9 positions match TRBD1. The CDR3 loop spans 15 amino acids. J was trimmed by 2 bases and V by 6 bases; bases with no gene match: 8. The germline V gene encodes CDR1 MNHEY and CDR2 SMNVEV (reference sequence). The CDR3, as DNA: TGTGCCAGCAGACCCCGGGACAGGGCAACCTACGAGCAGTACTTC. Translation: CASRPRDRATYEQYF.

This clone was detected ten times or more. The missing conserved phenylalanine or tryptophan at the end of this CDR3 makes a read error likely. The CDR3 region is CASTLNSAGNTIYL. The CDR3 nucleotides read TGTGCCAGTACCCTAAACAGCGCTGGAAACACCATATATCTT. V gene TRBV19 combines with J gene TRBJ1-3; D is ambiguous. From germline, CDR1 is LNHDA and CDR2 SQIVND (reference sequence). The CDR3 is 14 amino acids. Trimming removed 7 bases at V and 2 bases at J, with 12 bases between.

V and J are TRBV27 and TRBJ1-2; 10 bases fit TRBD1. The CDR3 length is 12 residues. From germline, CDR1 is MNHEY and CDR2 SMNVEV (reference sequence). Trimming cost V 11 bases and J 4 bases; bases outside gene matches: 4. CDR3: CAGRQGAYGYTF. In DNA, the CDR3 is TGTGCCGGGCGACAGGGGGCCTATGGCTACACCTTC.

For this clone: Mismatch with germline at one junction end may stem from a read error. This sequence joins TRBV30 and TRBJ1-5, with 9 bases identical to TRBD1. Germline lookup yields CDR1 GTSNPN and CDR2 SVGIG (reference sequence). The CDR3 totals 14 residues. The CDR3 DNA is TGTGCCTGGAACCTAGGGACAGGGAGTCAGCCCCAGCACTTT. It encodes CAWNLGTGSQPQHF. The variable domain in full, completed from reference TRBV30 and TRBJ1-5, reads SQTIHQWPATLVQPVGSPLSLECTVEGTSNPNLYWYRQAAGRGLQLLFYSVGIGQISSEVPQNLSASRPQDRQFILSSKKLLLSDSGFYLCAWNLGTGSQPQHFGDGTRLSIL.

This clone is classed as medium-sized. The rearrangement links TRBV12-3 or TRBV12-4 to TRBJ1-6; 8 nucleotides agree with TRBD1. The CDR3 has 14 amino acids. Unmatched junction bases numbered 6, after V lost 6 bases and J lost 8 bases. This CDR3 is CASRYRGDHSPLHF. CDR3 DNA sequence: TGTGCCAGCAGGTACAGGGGGGACCATTCACCCCTCCACTTT.

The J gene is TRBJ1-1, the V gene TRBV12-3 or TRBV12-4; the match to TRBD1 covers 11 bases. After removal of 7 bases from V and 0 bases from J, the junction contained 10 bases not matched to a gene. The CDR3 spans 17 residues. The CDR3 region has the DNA TGTGCCAGCATCCCTGGGACAGGGGGTCTAATGAACACTGAAGCTTTCTTT. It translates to CASIPGTGGLMNTEAFF.

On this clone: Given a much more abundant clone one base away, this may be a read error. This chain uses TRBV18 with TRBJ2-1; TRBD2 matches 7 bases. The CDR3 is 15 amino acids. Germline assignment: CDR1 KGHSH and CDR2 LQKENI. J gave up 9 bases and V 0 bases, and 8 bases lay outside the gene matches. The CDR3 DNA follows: TGTGCCAGCTCACCACCTTGCGGGAGCACTGGTGAGCAGTTCTTC. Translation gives CASSPPCGSTGEQFF.

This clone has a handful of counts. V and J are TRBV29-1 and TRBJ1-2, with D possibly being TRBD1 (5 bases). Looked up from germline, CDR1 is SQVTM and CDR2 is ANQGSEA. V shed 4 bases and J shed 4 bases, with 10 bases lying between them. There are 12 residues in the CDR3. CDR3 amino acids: CSVVGAPYGYTF. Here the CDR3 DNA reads TGCAGCGTTGTTGGGGCCCCCTATGGCTACACCTTC. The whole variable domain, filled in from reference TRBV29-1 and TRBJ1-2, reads SAVISQKPSRDICQRGTSLTIQCQVDSQVTMMFWYRQQPGQSLTLIATANQGSEATYESGFVIDKFPISRPNLTFSTLTVSNMSPEDSSIYLCSVVGAPYGYTFGSGTRLTVV.

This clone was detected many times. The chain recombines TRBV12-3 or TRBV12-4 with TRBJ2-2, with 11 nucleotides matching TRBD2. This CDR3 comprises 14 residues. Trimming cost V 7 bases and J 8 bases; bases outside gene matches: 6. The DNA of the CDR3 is TGTGCCAGCAACACACTAGCGGGAGAGGGGGAGCTGTTTTTT. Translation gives CASNTLAGEGELFF.